The 2 T cell receptor beta chains in this list originate from one sample, sequenced in a study of cytomegalovirus exposure and HLA in healthy donors. Primers for the PCR totalled 60 Vbeta and 13 Jbeta. Assay: immunoSEQ multiplex PCR; the TCRdb copy retains only in-frame clones and omits some. This sample carries 65,000 to 95,000 clones, with roughly 1.5% going to the ten biggest clones. Sequencing was done on a sample of PBMCs. The receptors shown here come from a woman in her fifties or sixties in good health and CMV-seronegative.

J is TRBJ2-1 and V is TRBV7-2; 15 positions agree with TRBD2. With 2 bases clipped from V and 8 bases from J, the junction kept 4 bases outside the gene matches. Germline CDR1 reads SGHTA; CDR2 reads FQGNSA. The CDR3 consists of 16 residues. The chain's CDR3 is CASSLRGLAGGDEQFF. DNA for the CDR3: TGTGCCAGCAGCTTAAGGGGACTAGCGGGAGGTGATGAGCAGTTCTTC.

The CDR3 loop is CASKAGGSYNEQFF. The CDR3 bases are TGTGCCAGCAAAGCGGGGGGCTCCTACAATGAGCAGTTCTTC. V and J are TRBV7-2 and TRBJ2-1; the match to TRBD2 covers 9 bases. Germline V CDR1 and CDR2: SGHTA, FQGNSA. Losses at the gene ends were 7 bases for V and 0 bases for J; bases not matched to a gene: 1. This CDR3 has 14 amino acids.